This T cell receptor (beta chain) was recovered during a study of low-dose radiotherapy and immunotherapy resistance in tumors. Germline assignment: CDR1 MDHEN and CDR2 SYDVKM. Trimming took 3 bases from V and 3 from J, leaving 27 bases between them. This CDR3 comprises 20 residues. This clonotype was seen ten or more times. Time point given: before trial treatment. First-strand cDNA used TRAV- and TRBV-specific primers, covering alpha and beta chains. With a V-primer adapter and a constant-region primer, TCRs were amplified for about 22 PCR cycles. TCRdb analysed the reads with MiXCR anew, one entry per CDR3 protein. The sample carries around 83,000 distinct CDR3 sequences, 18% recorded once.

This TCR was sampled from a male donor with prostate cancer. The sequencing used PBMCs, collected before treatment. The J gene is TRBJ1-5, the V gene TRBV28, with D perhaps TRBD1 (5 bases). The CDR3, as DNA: TGTGCCAGCAGTTTTTCCATCACCGCTCGACAGTCCCCTAACAATCAGCCCCAGCATTTT. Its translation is CASSFSITARQSPNNQPQHF.